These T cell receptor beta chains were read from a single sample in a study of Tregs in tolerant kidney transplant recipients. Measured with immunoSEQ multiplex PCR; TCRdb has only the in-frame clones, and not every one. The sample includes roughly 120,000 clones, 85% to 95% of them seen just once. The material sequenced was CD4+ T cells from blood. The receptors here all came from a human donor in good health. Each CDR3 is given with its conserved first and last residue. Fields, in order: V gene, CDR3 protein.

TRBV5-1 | CASSPPAGGPPGELFF
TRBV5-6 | CASSLGYRGNIQYF
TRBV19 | CASSIAGPFGGTQYF
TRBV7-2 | CASSLGLGDEQYF
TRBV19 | CASSAGQGRGTEAFF
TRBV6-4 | CASSPTGGHGYTF
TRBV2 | CASTWNGNTEAFF
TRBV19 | CASSRDSLNTEAFF
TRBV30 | CAWSRDSYTGELFF
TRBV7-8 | CASSILAGGRNTGELFF
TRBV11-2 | CASSLPGQGRWSGNTIYF
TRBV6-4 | CASSAYLSTDTQYF
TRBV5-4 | CASSLWSQNTGELFF
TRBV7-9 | CASSLGGGETQYF
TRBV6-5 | CASSSRLRAQPQHF
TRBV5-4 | CASSLDSGSTDTQYF
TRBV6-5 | CASSYGGTPSTGELFF
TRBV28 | CASRELQTGITEAFF
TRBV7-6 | CASSRTGMGGLSGTQYF
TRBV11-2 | CASSLRFGRVYPNTGELFF
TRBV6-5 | CASRIDRGRTGELFF
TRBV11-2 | CASSLGGLAGYWGETQYF
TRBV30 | CAFGRNEQFF
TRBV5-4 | CASSLGRSSGNTIYF
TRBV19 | CASSILRITDTQYF
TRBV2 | CASSLEGYGYTF
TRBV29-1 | CSALSGGSYEQYF
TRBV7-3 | CASSLRQGSGYTF
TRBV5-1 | CASSLEIGTAKNIQYF
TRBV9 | CASSVGLAGVSTTYNEQFF
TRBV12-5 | CASGLSGSSYNEQFF
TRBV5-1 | CASSPGQYNSPLHF
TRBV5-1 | CASRTESGNYNEQFF
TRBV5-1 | CASSLDGQNTDTQYF
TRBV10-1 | CASSGGSNTGELFF
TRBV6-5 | CASSSRQGATSEAFF
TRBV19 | CASSPTGGNTIYF